This T cell receptor beta chain was sequenced for a study of T cells in localized non-small cell lung cancer (dated by TCRdb to 2018 to 2021). Regarding the study in general: The study examined T cell repertoires in under 300 patients with early-stage NSCLC and compared tumors with uninvolved tumor-adjacent lungs. NSCLC patients had a mean age of roughly 69 years, and around 130 were male and more than 90 female. All 236 NSCLC patients in the cohort were treatment-naive and had localized lung tumors that were resected.

Summary of the overall study and its limitations: Because the study design was exploratory, TCR variables were selected using unadjusted p-values without false-discovery rate correction. Higher blood T cell density associated with longer overall survival, while higher adjacent-lung clonality associated with shorter survival. Because multi-region tumor sequencing was not performed, intratumor heterogeneity could not be ruled out. A median of approximately 53 of the top 100 tumor clones turned up in the paired uninvolved adjacent lung, and 28 of those clones also ranked among the top 100 of that same adjacent lung. Uninvolved tumor-adjacent lung showed the highest T cell clonality, higher than tumor, which suggests more focused antigenic responses in the adjacent lung.

V is pared back by 5 bases and J by 4 bases, with 18 bases lying between the germline termini. The CDR3, cysteine through phenylalanine, is 17 amino acids long. The entry retains the CDR3 DNA only, 51 bases that are in frame from base 1. Reading the germline V gene gives CDR1 SGHNT and CDR2 YENEEA. At diagnosis, tumor, uninvolved tumor-adjacent lung and peripheral blood were collected and then preserved as a mix of FFPE and fresh-frozen material. TCR beta CDR3 regions were sequenced from DNA using the immunoSEQ Assay. Per the authors' processing: T cell density was computed as TCR beta template counts normalized to usable DNA estimated by amplifying housekeeping genes. Richness was estimated using the preseqR package, with extrapolation to 400,000 templates for PBMC samples and to 120,000 templates for tissue samples. Clonality was taken to be one minus Pielou's evenness. Tissue-enriched TCRs were identified through differential abundance testing performed on productive amino-acid clonotypes, with a minimum total count of 5 and an alpha of 0.1. Repertoire overlap between compartments was quantified with the Jaccard Index and Morisita Overlap Index. TCR beta CDR3s were clustered by GLIPH together with public tetramer-defined viral CDR3s, and at least three viral sequences plus V-gene enrichment were required for viral motifs. Drawn from immuneACCESS, this table holds only the in-frame rearrangements with V and J called that TCRdb kept. Clones are partly lost; checked studies trace under half to an unresolved V gene and leave the rest unexplained. V, J and clone size reflect that table, while D and trimming were determined from the DNA. This sample gives approximately 2,200 clones in total; around 25% of them show up just once. The leading ten clones occupy approximately 6% of the sample.

This clone is categorized as medium-sized (0.01 to 0.1%). The target of this receptor is not known. Base qualities are not recorded, but no much larger clone differs from it by a single base. The sequence came from a woman between 40 and 69 years old with stage III lung adenocarcinoma. This chain joins TRBV11-3 to TRBJ2-6; the D segment could be TRBD1, given 8 matching bases. This sample comprised lung tumor tissue, obtained before any cancer treatment. Read as DNA, the sequence is TGTGCCAGCAGCCGTTCCACAGGGGGGGCCGGGGCCAACGTCCTGACTTTC. It encodes CASSRSTGGAGANVLTF.